Below are 8 T cell receptor beta chains sequenced from a single sample in a study of vaccination and CD4 T cells after COVID-19. Treatment of the sample: approximately 10-day PBMC culture with coronavirus spike peptide pools or control peptides (ViraFEST assay). The Oncomine TCR Beta short-read assay was applied to DNA of cultured CD4+ T cells. TCRdb fed the PCR reads into MiXCR, producing one record per CDR3 protein. The table records under 25,000 distinct CDR3 sequences, roughly 40% of them present only once. No antigen has been assigned to these receptors. This specimen consisted of CD4+ T cells from blood, cultured in vitro, obtained after SARS-CoV-2 vaccination. These receptors came from a human donor who had recovered from COVID-19.

Relative to its sample, this clonotype is medium-sized. The gene calls are TRBV6-1 and TRBJ2-5; D might be TRBD2 (6 bases). V lost 7 bases, J lost 9 bases, and 21 bases lay in between. Germline V CDR1 and CDR2: MNHNS, SASEGT. CDR3 size: 14 residues. Here the CDR3 DNA reads TGTGCCAGCACCGAAGGTACTAGCTCGCAACCCCAGTACTTC. This encodes CASTEGTSSQPQYF.

The rearrangement joins TRBV7-2 to TRBJ2-2; 7 positions agree with TRBD2. The ends lost 3 bases at V and 5 bases at J; junction bases unmatched: 3. Germline values: CDR1 SGHTA, CDR2 FQGNSA. CDR3 length: 14 amino acids. The CDR3 sequence is CASSLGLRTGELFF. As DNA, the CDR3 is TGTGCCAGCAGCTTGGGACTAAGGACCGGGGAGCTGTTTTTT.

This clonotype was observed a handful of times. In nucleotides, the CDR3 is TGTGCCAGCAGCTCACGCCCAGGGGGAGAAAACACCGGGGAGCTGTTTTTT. Translation: CASSSRPGGENTGELFF. This chain links TRBV7-8 with TRBJ2-2, with 7 bases fitting TRBD1. Germline assignment: CDR1 SGHVS and CDR2 FQNEAQ. This CDR3 is 17 amino acids long. V gave up 4 bases and J gave up 2 bases; unmatched junction bases: 10.

The J gene is TRBJ1-2, the V gene TRBV6-4; 7 nucleotides match TRBD1. V was clipped by 9 bases and J by 1 base; unmatched bases: 11. This CDR3 spans 15 amino acids. CDR1 is MRHNA, CDR2 SNTAGT, per germline. The CDR3 DNA sequence: TGTGCCAGACGGGACACAGGGGAACTTAACTATGGCTACACCTTC. Its translation: CARRDTGELNYGYTF.

Only one count was recorded for this clonotype. This chain joins TRBV4-1 and TRBJ2-5; 7 nucleotides agree with TRBD1. The CDR3 is 16 residues long. CDR1 is MGHRA, CDR2 YSYEKL, per germline. V shed 3 bases and J 0 bases; nucleotides not matched to a gene: 7. DNA for the CDR3: TGCGCCAGCAGCCAGAGCAAGGGACAGTACCAAGAGACCCAGTACTTC. Translating gives CASSQSKGQYQETQYF.

V gene TRBV27 combines with J gene TRBJ2-2; 7 bases fit TRBD2. This CDR3 contains 19 residues. From germline, CDR1 is MNHEY and CDR2 SMNVEV (reference sequence). The V gene end was trimmed by 2 bases and the J gene end by 5 bases; junction bases not matched to a gene: 17. The DNA for the CDR3 is TGTGCCAGCAGTTTAAGGGTCGGGGAGGGCCAACGAGGAACCGGGGAGCTGTTTTTT. Its protein is CASSLRVGEGQRGTGELFF.

The rearrangement joins TRBV7-2 to TRBJ1-5, with 7 bases that match TRBD1. Germline lookup yields CDR1 SGHTA and CDR2 FQGNSA. This CDR3 comprises 18 residues. The junction had 17 bases not matched to a gene; V was cut back by 5 bases and J by 4 bases. The CDR3 loop reads CASSTSPGQRASNQPQHF. CDR3 bases: TGTGCCAGCAGCACTAGCCCGGGACAGCGGGCTTCGAATCAGCCCCAGCATTTT.

V gene TRBV12-3 or TRBV12-4 combines with J gene TRBJ2-2, with D perhaps assigned TRBD1 or TRBD2 (6 bases each). This CDR3 has 16 residues. Trimming stripped 7 bases from V and 1 base from J, with 16 bases between. The CDR3 DNA sequence: TGTGCCAGCAACACTAGGGGGAGGCTGAACACCGGGGAGCTGTTTTTT. Translated, it gives CASNTRGRLNTGELFF.